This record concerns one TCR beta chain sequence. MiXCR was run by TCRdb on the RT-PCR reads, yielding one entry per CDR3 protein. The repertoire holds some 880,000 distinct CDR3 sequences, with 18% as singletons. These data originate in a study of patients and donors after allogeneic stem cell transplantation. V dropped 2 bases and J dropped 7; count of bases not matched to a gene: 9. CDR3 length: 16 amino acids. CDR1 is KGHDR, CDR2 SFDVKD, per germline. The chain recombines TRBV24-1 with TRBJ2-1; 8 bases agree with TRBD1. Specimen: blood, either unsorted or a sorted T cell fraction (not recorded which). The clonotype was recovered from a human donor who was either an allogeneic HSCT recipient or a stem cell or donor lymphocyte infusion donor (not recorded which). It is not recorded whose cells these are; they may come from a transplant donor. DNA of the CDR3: TGTGCCACCAGTGATTCACCATTCAGGGGGCAGAATGAGCAGTTCTTC. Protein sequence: CATSDSPFRGQNEQFF.